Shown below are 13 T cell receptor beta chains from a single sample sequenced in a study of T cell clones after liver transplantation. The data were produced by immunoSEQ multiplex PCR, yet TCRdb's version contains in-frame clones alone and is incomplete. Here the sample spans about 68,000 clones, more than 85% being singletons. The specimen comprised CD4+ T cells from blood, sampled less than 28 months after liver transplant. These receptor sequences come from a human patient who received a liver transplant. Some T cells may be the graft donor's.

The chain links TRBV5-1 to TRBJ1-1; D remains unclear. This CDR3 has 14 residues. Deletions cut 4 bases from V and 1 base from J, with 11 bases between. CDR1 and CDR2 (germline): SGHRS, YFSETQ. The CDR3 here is CASSLKDGNTEAFF. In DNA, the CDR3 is TGCGCCAGCAGCCTGAAGGACGGGAACACTGAAGCTTTCTTT.

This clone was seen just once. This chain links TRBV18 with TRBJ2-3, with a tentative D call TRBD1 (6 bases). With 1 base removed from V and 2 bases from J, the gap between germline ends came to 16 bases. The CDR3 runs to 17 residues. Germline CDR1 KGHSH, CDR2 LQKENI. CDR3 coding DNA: TGTGCCAGCTCACCACGGTTGACAGGCCATATCACAGATACGCAGTATTTT. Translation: CASSPRLTGHITDTQYF.

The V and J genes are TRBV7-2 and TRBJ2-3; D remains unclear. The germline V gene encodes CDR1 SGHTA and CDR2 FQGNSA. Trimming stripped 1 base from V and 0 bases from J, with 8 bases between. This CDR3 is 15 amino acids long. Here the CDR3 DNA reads TGTGCCAGCAGCTTAGAGTCGTCTAGCACAGATACGCAGTATTTT. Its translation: CASSLESSSTDTQYF.

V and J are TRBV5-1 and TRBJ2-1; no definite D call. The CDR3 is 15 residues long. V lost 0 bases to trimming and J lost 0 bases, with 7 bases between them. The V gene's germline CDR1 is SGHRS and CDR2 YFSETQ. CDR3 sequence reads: CASSLGQVSYNEQFF. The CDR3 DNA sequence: TGCGCCAGCAGCTTGGGGCAGGTCTCCTACAATGAGCAGTTCTTC.

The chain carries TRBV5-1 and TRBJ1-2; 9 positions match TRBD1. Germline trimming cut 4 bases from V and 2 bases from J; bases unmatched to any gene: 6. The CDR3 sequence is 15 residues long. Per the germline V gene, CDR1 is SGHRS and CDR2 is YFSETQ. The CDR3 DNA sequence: TGCGCCAGCAGCCCTCGGGGGACAGGGAACTATGGCTACACCTTC. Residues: CASSPRGTGNYGYTF.

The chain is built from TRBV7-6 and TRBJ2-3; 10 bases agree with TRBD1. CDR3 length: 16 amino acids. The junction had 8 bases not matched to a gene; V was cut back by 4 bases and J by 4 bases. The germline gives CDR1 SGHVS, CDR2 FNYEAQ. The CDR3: CASSSQDRGFADTQYF. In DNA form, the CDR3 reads TGTGCCAGCAGCTCCCAGGACAGGGGGTTTGCAGATACGCAGTATTTT.

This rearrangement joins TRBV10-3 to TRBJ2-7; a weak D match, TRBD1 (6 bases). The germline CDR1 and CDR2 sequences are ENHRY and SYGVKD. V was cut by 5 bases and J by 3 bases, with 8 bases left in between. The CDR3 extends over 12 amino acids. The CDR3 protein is CAISRQDYEQYF. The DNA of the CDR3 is TGTGCCATCAGTAGACAGGACTACGAGCAGTACTTC.

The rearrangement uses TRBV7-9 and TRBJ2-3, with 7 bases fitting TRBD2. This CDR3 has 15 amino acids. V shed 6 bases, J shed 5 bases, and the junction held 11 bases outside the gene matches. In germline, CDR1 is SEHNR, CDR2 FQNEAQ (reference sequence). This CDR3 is CASRSPLRELDTQYF. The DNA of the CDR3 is TGTGCCAGCAGATCCCCACTGCGGGAGTTAGATACGCAGTATTTT.

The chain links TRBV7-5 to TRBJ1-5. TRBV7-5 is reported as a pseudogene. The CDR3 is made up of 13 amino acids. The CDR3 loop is CVRSLSMVQPQHF. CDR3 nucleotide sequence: TGTGTCAGAAGCTTATCTATGGTTCAGCCCCAGCATTTT.

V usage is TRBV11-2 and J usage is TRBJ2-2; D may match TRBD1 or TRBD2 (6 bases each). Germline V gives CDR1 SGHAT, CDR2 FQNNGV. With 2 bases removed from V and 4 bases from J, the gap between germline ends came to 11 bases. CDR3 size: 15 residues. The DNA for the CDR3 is TGTGCCAGCAGCTTATTGGGGGGCCCCACCGGGGAGCTGTTTTTT. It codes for CASSLLGGPTGELFF.

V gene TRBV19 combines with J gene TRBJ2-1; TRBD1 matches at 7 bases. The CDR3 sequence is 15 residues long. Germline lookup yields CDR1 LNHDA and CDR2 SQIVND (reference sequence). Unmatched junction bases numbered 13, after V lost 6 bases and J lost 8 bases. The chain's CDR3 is CASSTRDRGNHEQFF. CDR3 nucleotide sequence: TGTGCCAGTAGCACCCGGGACAGAGGCAATCATGAGCAGTTCTTC.

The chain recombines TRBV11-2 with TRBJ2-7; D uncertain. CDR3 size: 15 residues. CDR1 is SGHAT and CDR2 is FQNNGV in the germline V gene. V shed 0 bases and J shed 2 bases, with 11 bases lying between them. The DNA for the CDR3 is TGTGCCAGCAGCTTAGATGGGTCGCCGGCCTACGAGCAGTACTTC. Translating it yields CASSLDGSPAYEQYF.

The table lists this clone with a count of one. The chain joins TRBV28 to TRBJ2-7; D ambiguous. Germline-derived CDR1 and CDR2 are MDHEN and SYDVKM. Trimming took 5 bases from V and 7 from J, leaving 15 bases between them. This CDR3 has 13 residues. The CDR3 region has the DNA TGTGCCAGCAGTCTGGGCGGACCCTCTGAGCAGTACTTC. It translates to CASSLGGPSEQYF.